The 20 T cell receptor beta chains in this list originate from one sample, sequenced in a study of T cell repertoires in cytomegalovirus infection. The antigens for these receptors are not known. In TCRdb, the reads were re-called with MiXCR into one record per CDR3 protein. Seen here are 100,000 to 150,000 distinct CDR3 sequences, under 30% observed once, and the top ten hold about a third. The source material was PBMCs, sequenced either directly or after in vitro stimulation (not recorded which). Every receptor here comes from a human donor in good health (CMV status not recorded). Some clones in this sample may be carry-over from other donors' samples.

This clonotype was counted at least ten times. CDR3 nucleotide sequence: TGTGCCAGCAGCTCAAGGACAGGGAGGGATGGCTACACCTTC. Its protein is CASSSRTGRDGYTF. The rearrangement joins TRBV7-2 to TRBJ1-2; the match to TRBD1 covers 8 bases. The germline gives CDR1 SGHTA, CDR2 FQGNSA. The CDR3 consists of 14 residues. V was pared by 4 bases and J by 6 bases, with 7 bases of the junction left unmatched. Using reference TRBV7-2 and TRBJ1-2 for the parts outside the CDR3, the full variable domain is GAGVSQSPSNKVTEKGKDVELRCDPISGHTALYWYRQSLGQGLEFLIYFQGNSAPDKSGLPSDRFSAERTGGSVSTLTIQRTQQEDSAVYLCASSSRTGRDGYTFGSGTRLTVV.

This clonotype was seen more than once but under ten times. This chain connects TRBV18 to TRBJ2-2, with D uncertain. The CDR3 extends over 15 amino acids. CDR1 and CDR2 (germline): KGHSH, LQKENI. V gave up 6 bases and J gave up 0 bases, with 11 bases separating them. The CDR3 nucleotides read TGTGCCAGCTCCCGTGTCTTCGCGAACACCGGGGAGCTGTTTTTT. Translation gives CASSRVFANTGELFF.

The rearrangement uses TRBV29-1 and TRBJ1-5; the D is unclear. This CDR3 has 13 residues. V was pared by 2 bases and J by 7 bases, with 12 bases between. The V gene's germline CDR1 is SQVTM and CDR2 ANQGSEA. The CDR3 nucleotides read TGCAGCGTTGAAATGGGAGAACGACAGCCCCAGCATTTT. This gives the protein CSVEMGERQPQHF.

A few counts support this clonotype. This rearrangement joins TRBV6-5 to TRBJ2-5; 9 bases are shared with TRBD2. V trimming: 5 bases; J trimming: 5 bases; junction bases outside the gene matches: 6. Per the germline V gene, CDR1 is MNHEY and CDR2 is SVGAGI. The CDR3 extends over 14 amino acids. The CDR3 spells CASSNLAGEETQYF. The CDR3 DNA reads TGTGCCAGCAGTAACTTAGCGGGAGAGGAGACCCAGTACTTC.

This clonotype was seen repeatedly, ten times or more. The chain joins TRBV7-6 to TRBJ2-3; possible D gene TRBD1, 6 bases. The CDR3 has 18 amino acids. V was shortened by 1 base and J by 3 bases, with 20 bases between the two germline ends. Germline CDR1 reads SGHVS; CDR2 reads FNYEAQ. The CDR3 DNA is TGTGCCAGCAGCTTAGGGTGGGTTTCCGGGACAATAACAGATACGCAGTATTTT. Amino acid sequence: CASSLGWVSGTITDTQYF.

Only a few counts were recorded for this clonotype. This CDR3 is CSVEHDSNEKLFF. The CDR3 nucleotides are TGCAGCGTTGAACATGACAGTAATGAAAAACTGTTTTTT. The chain has TRBV29-1 and TRBJ1-4, with TRBD1 as a possible D gene (5 bases). The CDR3 runs 13 residues. Deletions cut 2 bases from V and 4 bases from J, with 8 bases between. CDR1 is SQVTM, CDR2 ANQGSEA, per germline.

The table lists this clonotype with a few counts. This chain joins TRBV25-1 and TRBJ2-1, with D maybe TRBD1 (5 bases). The germline gives CDR1 MGHDK, CDR2 SYGVNS. V was shortened by 4 bases and J by 0 bases, with 10 bases between the two germline ends. The CDR3 covers 15 residues. The CDR3 sequence: CASSALDSSYNEQFF. DNA of the CDR3: TGTGCCAGCAGTGCCCTCGACAGCTCCTACAATGAGCAGTTCTTC.

The chain employs TRBV20-1 and TRBJ2-2; D unresolved. This CDR3 spans 12 amino acids. CDR1 and CDR2 (germline): DFQATT, SNEGSKA (reference sequence). Trimming removed 3 bases from V and 1 base from J, with 3 bases in between. For the CDR3, the DNA is TGCAGTGCTAGGAGGAACACCGGGGAGCTGTTTTTT. Residues: CSARRNTGELFF.

This chain links TRBV29-1 with TRBJ1-1; TRBD1 matches at 8 bases. The V gene end was trimmed by 4 bases and the J gene end by 0 bases; junction bases not matched to a gene: 4. The CDR3 has 14 residues. Germline V gives CDR1 SQVTM, CDR2 ANQGSEA. This chain's CDR3 is CSVARQGMNTEAFF. The CDR3 DNA follows: TGCAGCGTTGCTCGACAGGGGATGAACACTGAAGCTTTCTTT.

The V gene is TRBV5-6, the J gene TRBJ2-2; weak D call: TRBD2 (5 bases). The CDR3 contains 15 residues. Germline-derived CDR1 and CDR2 are SGHDT and YYEEEE. Trimming cost V 0 bases and J 3 bases, with 9 bases left between them. Here the CDR3 DNA reads TGTGCCAGCAGCTTGGGGGAGCGCGACACCGGGGAGCTGTTTTTT. Residues: CASSLGERDTGELFF.

Ten or more counts support this clonotype. The V gene is TRBV7-3, the J gene TRBJ2-5; TRBD1 matches 7 bases. The CDR3 consists of 14 residues. Germline V lookup: CDR1 SGHTA, CDR2 FQGTGA. J lost 1 base, V lost 6 bases, and 5 bases had no gene match. The DNA of the CDR3 is TGTGCCAGCAGTCTCACAGGGGTCCAAGAGACCCAGTACTTC. Its translation is CASSLTGVQETQYF. Full variable domain (missing parts from reference TRBV7-3 and TRBJ2-5): GAGVSQTPSNKVTEKGKYVELRCDPISGHTALYWYRQSLGQGPEFLIYFQGTGAADDSGLPNDRFFAVRPEGSVSTLKIQRTERGDSAVYLCASSLTGVQETQYFGPGTRLLVL.

This clonotype has only a few counts. This rearrangement joins TRBV30 to TRBJ1-1; TRBD1 aligns across 7 bases. Germline CDR1 GTSNPN, CDR2 SVGIG (reference sequence). This CDR3 spans 12 amino acids. The ends lost 2 bases at V and 13 bases at J; junction bases unmatched: 10. CDR3 DNA: TGTGCCTGGAGTAAGACAGGGTTGCTGGGTTTCTTT. Protein product: CAWSKTGLLGFF.

The chain is built from TRBV4-3 and TRBJ2-3; 10 positions match TRBD2. This CDR3 has 19 amino acids. The J segment lost 2 bases and the V segment lost 0 bases, leaving 11 bases of the junction unmatched. CDR1 is LGHNA and CDR2 is YSLEER in the germline V gene. In DNA, the CDR3 is TGCGCCAGCAGCCAAGACAATAGAATAGCGGGAGGCCCCACAGATACGCAGTATTTT. Translated: CASSQDNRIAGGPTDTQYF.

The V call is TRBV28, the J call TRBJ2-4; 9 bases line up with TRBD1. Germline-derived CDR1 and CDR2 are MDHEN and SYDVKM. The CDR3 covers 20 residues. V was clipped by 1 base and J by 0 bases; unmatched bases: 13. The CDR3 DNA follows: TGTGCCAGCAGTTTATTCCTCCGGGACAGGGTCGTACTAGCCAAAAACATTCAGTACTTC. This translates into CASSLFLRDRVVLAKNIQYF.

This sequence joins TRBV4-3 and TRBJ2-2, with D uncertain. Trimming removed 4 bases at V and 7 bases at J, with 16 bases between. The CDR3 runs to 15 residues. Germline-derived CDR1 and CDR2 are LGHNA and YSLEER. The CDR3 region has the DNA TGCGCCAGCAGCCGCTCCTTAGGGCAAATCGGGGAGCTGTTTTTT. Translated, it gives CASSRSLGQIGELFF.

This clonotype has just a few counts. The chain recombines TRBV7-6 with TRBJ2-1; D perhaps matches TRBD1 (6 bases). The CDR3 has 15 amino acids. V was trimmed by 4 bases and J by 4 bases, leaving 14 bases between them. Germline values: CDR1 SGHVS, CDR2 FNYEAQ. This CDR3 reads CASSSETGFYNEQFF. CDR3 DNA: TGTGCCAGCAGCTCCGAGACAGGATTTTACAATGAGCAGTTCTTC.

This clonotype showed up many times. This chain connects TRBV7-2 to TRBJ2-7; D is uncertain. V was clipped by 1 base and J by 3 bases, with 13 bases between them. CDR1 SGHTA and CDR2 FQGNSA come from the germline V gene. The CDR3 length is 15 residues. CDR3 protein: CASSLVGSEFYEQYF. CDR3 nucleotide sequence: TGTGCCAGCAGCTTAGTGGGTTCCGAGTTCTACGAGCAGTACTTC.

The chain joins TRBV6-2 or TRBV6-3 to TRBJ2-7; the D gene is possibly TRBD1 (6 bases). Per the germline V gene, CDR1 is MNHEY and CDR2 is SVGEGT. V lost 4 bases, J lost 12 bases, and 19 bases lay in between. There are 13 residues in the CDR3. The CDR3 region has the DNA TGTGCCAGCAGTTTGGTGACAGGACGATCGTGGTACTTC. It is translated as CASSLVTGRSWYF.

The rearrangement links TRBV18 to TRBJ2-7; TRBD1 aligns across 9 bases. Germline V gene lookup returns CDR1 KGHSH and CDR2 LQKENI. This CDR3 has 15 residues. Losses at the gene ends were 4 bases for V and 2 bases for J; bases not matched to a gene: 6. CDR3 sequence: CASSLLGQGAYEQYF. The DNA of the CDR3 is TGTGCCAGCTCACTTCTGGGACAGGGAGCCTACGAGCAGTACTTC. Full variable domain (remainder filled in from reference TRBV18 and TRBJ2-7): NAGVMQNPRHLVRRRGQEARLRCSPMKGHSHVYWYRQLPEEGLKFMVYLQKENIIDESGMPKERFSAEFPKEGPSILRIQQVVRGDSAAYFCASSLLGQGAYEQYFGPGTRLTVT.

This chain uses TRBV12-3 or TRBV12-4 with TRBJ1-1; D is unresolved. This CDR3 contains 17 residues. V gave up 3 bases and J gave up 3 bases, with 20 bases separating them. The CDR3 DNA reads TGTGCCAGCAGTTTCATGGGTATGACATGGTCGGACACTGAAGCTTTCTTT. This sequence encodes CASSFMGMTWSDTEAFF.